The 5 T cell receptor beta chains below all came from one sample that was sequenced in a study of beta chain features in type 1 diabetes. The authors reverse transcribed all of the isolated RNA, so sequencing captured expressed TCRB transcripts. Libraries were prepared by immunoSEQ multiplex PCR; TCRdb keeps only in-frame clonotypes and omits some of them. The sample includes around 300,000 clones, about 11% of them seen just once. Input material: naive CD4+ T cells from blood. Receptors originate from a woman aged 25 to 39 in good health.

This clone has a handful of counts. This sequence joins TRBV30 and TRBJ2-5, with TRBD2 as a possible D gene (6 bases). The DNA end is more similar to TRBJ2-7, so the J call may be wrong. There are 14 residues in the CDR3. Germline lookup yields CDR1 GTSNPN and CDR2 SVGIG (reference sequence). CDR3 sequence reads: CAWIGSQTRREQYF. DNA of the CDR3: TGTGCCTGGATTGGGTCCCAGACTAGGCGCGAGCAGTACTTC.

The chain joins TRBV7-3 to TRBJ2-1, with 12 bases matching TRBD1. The germline V gene encodes CDR1 SGHTA and CDR2 FQGTGA. This CDR3 has 18 amino acids. J lost 0 bases, V lost 0 bases, and 3 bases had no gene match. The DNA of the CDR3 is TGTGCCAGCAGCTTAACGGGGGACAGGGGGCTCTCCTACAATGAGCAGTTCTTC. Protein product: CASSLTGDRGLSYNEQFF.

The chain links TRBV7-2 to TRBJ1-5, with 7 bases that match TRBD1. Germline trimming cut 5 bases from V and 0 bases from J; bases unmatched to any gene: 4. Germline CDR1 reads SGHTA; CDR2 reads FQGNSA. CDR3 length: 15 residues. CDR3 loop: CASSLGQDSNQPQHF. The CDR3 DNA is TGTGCCAGCAGCCTAGGACAGGATAGCAATCAGCCCCAGCATTTT.

This chain connects TRBV16 to TRBJ1-2, with 7 bases fitting TRBD1. CDR3 length: 13 amino acids. The germline CDR1 and CDR2 sequences are KGHSY and FQNENV. Trimming removed 8 bases from V and 8 bases from J; junction bases left unmatched: 11. The CDR3 DNA reads as TGTGCCAGCGGACAATCAGGGGGTAGCGGCTACACCTTC. The encoded protein is CASGQSGGSGYTF.

The V and J genes are TRBV11-2 and TRBJ1-4, with D hard to call. The CDR3 is made up of 15 amino acids. Trimming took off 3 bases at V and 6 bases at J, with 14 bases between the two ends. The germline CDR1 and CDR2 sequences are SGHAT and FQNNGV. CDR3 sequence (DNA): TGTGCCAGCAGCTTCAGACGGGTCCGGGATGAAAAACTGTTTTTT. It codes for CASSFRRVRDEKLFF.